This T cell receptor beta chain emerged from a study of cytomegalovirus exposure and HLA in healthy donors. Study overall: An earlier analysis found fewer than 140 million unique TCR beta sequences from approximately 190 million T cells. Assignment to the Caucasian-associated ancestry cluster applied to 81% of the roughly 410 genotyped donors. Study results and caveats: Sequencing likely generated an artifact that appeared as a cluster of highly shared sequence variants.

Points on this clone: Its antigen is still unknown.

CDR1 is SGHNT and CDR2 is YYREEE in the germline V gene (reference sequence). This CDR3 is built from 16 residues. Trimming removed 4 bases from V and 4 bases from J, with 19 bases in between. Primers for the PCR totalled 60 Vbeta and 13 Jbeta. This table comes from immunoSEQ multiplex PCR, and its TCRdb copy is limited to in-frame clones, with some not included. The sample shows over 110,000 clones, just under 85% of them seen only once. The clonotype comes from a woman between 55 and 75 years old in good health and CMV-seropositive. The chain carries TRBV5-4 and TRBJ2-3; D is possibly TRBD1 (8 bases). Sequencing input: PBMCs. CDR3 residues: CASSRRQGRESDTQYF. CDR3 nucleotides: TGTGCCAGCAGCCGTAGACAGGGGAGGGAGTCAGATACGCAGTATTTT.